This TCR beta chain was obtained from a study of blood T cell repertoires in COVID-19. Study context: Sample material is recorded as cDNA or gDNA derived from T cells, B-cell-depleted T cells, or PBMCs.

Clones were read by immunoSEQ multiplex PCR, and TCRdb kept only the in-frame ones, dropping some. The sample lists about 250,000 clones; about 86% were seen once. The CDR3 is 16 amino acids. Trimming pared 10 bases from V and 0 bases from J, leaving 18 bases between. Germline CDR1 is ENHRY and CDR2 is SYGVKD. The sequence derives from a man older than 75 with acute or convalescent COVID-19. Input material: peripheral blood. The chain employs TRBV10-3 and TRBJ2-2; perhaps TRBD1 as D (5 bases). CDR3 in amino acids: CATIPHPGSNTGELFF. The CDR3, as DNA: TGTGCCACCATCCCCCACCCAGGGTCGAACACCGGGGAGCTGTTTTTT.